This is a list of T cell receptor beta chains from one sample in a study of shared clonotypes between healthy human individuals. Data came from immunoSEQ multiplex PCR; TCRdb stores just in-frame clones and leaves some out. Seen here are around 2.1 million clones, 90% to 95% observed once, and the top ten hold 1.7%. The sample comprised naive CD8+ T cells from PBMCs. The receptors stem from a man in his late teens or twenties in good health. Some clones in this sample may be carry-over from other donors' samples. Each CDR3 is given with its conserved first and last residue. D genes are given only for firm matches. Not every row has a clone size; where given, it reads once, few, many or a size class.

d_gene	v_gene	j_gene	abundance	CDR3nt	CDR3aa
.	TRBV30	TRBJ1-2	.	TGTGCCTGGAGCACTACGGGCCGCCGCGGCTATGGCTACACCTTC	CAWSTTGRRGYGYTF
.	TRBV13	TRBJ1-2	few	TGTGCCAGCAGCTTAGGCCGGAGACTCTGGGGTGGCTACACCTTC	CASSLGRRLWGGYTF
.	TRBV19	TRBJ1-1	few	TGTGCCAGTAGTATAAGAGGGTACACTGAAGCTTTCTTT	CASSIRGYTEAFF
.	TRBV11-2	TRBJ2-1	.	TGTGCCAGCAGCTTTACGTACAATGAGCAGTTCTTC	CASSFTYNEQFF
.	TRBV19	TRBJ1-5	.	TGTGCCAGTAGTCCCTCAGTCGACCCAGGCAATCAGCCCCAGCATTTT	CASSPSVDPGNQPQHF
.	TRBV28	TRBJ1-5	.	TGTGCCAGCATGGTGGGGGGCATACGGCAGCCCCAGCATTTT	CASMVGGIRQPQHF
TRBD2	TRBV7-2	TRBJ2-1	.	TGTGCCAGCAGCTTAGAGCTAGCGGGAGGATTGGAGCAGTTCTTC	CASSLELAGGLEQFF
TRBD1	TRBV4-2	TRBJ2-5	.	TGTGCCAGCAGCCAAGCTACAGGGGGCGGCCAGGGGACCCAGTACTTC	CASSQATGGGQGTQYF
TRBD2	TRBV5-1	TRBJ2-1	.	TGCGCCAGCAGCTTGGCGCGCCTAGCGGGAGGGCGTGAGCAGTTCTTC	CASSLARLAGGREQFF
.	TRBV6-5	TRBJ1-2	.	TGTGCCAGCAGTCCACCCACGCTTGGGCTGTATGGCTACACCTTC	CASSPPTLGLYGYTF
.	TRBV6-5	TRBJ2-7	.	TGTGCCAGCAGTTCACAGGGACTCAACGAGCAGTACTTC	CASSSQGLNEQYF
.	TRBV6-6	TRBJ2-1	.	TGTGCCAGCAGTTACGACGTGGGAGGCCTGGACAATGAGCAGTTCTTC	CASSYDVGGLDNEQFF
.	TRBV7-8	TRBJ2-7	.	TGTGCCAGCAGCTTAGCGACGCGGGAACGGGCGTGGGAGCAGTACTTC	CASSLATRERAWEQYF
.	TRBV18	TRBJ1-4	.	TGTGCCAGCTCACCACCGGGAACCGTACGGAATGAAAAACTGTTTTTT	CASSPPGTVRNEKLFF
TRBD2	TRBV7-9	TRBJ2-3	.	TGTGCCAGCAGCTCAATTGCCGGGACTAGTACAGATACGCAGTATTTT	CASSSIAGTSTDTQYF
TRBD1	TRBV30	TRBJ2-7	.	TGTGCCTGGACTAACCCGGGACAGGGAAGTCGGGAGCAGTACTTC	CAWTNPGQGSREQYF
TRBD1	TRBV27	TRBJ1-5	.	TGTGCCAGCAGTCCCCGGACAGGGGGCGTGGATCAGCCCCAGCATTTT	CASSPRTGGVDQPQHF
TRBD1	TRBV10-3	TRBJ2-7	.	TGTGCCATCAGTGATCCCGACAGGGCAGGTCACGAGCAGTACTTC	CAISDPDRAGHEQYF
TRBD1	TRBV7-6	TRBJ2-4	.	TGTGCCAGCTCCCCCACGGACAGGGGGCGGAACATTCAGTACTTC	CASSPTDRGRNIQYF
.	TRBV28	TRBJ1-2	.	TGTGCCAGCAGTCCTTTAACAGGGCCCTATGGCTACACCTTC	CASSPLTGPYGYTF
.	TRBV7-7	TRBJ2-2	.	TGTGCCAGCAGCCCAAAGGGTTACACCGGGGAGCTGTTTTTT	CASSPKGYTGELFF
.	TRBV27	TRBJ2-7	.	TGTGCCAGCAGCCTAAGGGCTAGCCCACTGTACGAGCAGTACTTC	CASSLRASPLYEQYF
TRBD2	TRBV7-9	TRBJ2-1	once	TGTGCCAGCAGCTATCTGCCTAGCGGTAAATCGGAGCAGTTCTTC	CASSYLPSGKSEQFF
.	TRBV28	TRBJ1-4	.	TGTGCCAGCCTACCCCGGGACATAGCATGGAGGGATGAAAAACTGTTTTTT	CASLPRDIAWRDEKLFF